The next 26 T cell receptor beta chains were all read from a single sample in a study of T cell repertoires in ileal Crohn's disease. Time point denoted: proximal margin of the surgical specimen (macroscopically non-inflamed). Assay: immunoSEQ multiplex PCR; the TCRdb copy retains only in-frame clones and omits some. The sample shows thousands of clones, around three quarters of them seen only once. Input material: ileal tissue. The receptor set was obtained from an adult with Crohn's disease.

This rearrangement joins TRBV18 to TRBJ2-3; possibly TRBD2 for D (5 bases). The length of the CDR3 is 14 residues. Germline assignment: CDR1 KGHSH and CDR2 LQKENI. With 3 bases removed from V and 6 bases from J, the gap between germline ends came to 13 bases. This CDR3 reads CASSPRAGEDTQYF. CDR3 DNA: TGTGCCAGCTCACCGAGGGCGGGTGAGGATACGCAGTATTTT.

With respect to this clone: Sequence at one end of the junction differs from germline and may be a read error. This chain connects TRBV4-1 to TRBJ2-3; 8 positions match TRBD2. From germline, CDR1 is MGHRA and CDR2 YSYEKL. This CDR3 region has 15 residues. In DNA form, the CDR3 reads TGCGCCAGCAGCCAAGATGTCGGGACTAGAGAGCTCGTGGTTTTT. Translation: CASSQDVGTRELVVF.

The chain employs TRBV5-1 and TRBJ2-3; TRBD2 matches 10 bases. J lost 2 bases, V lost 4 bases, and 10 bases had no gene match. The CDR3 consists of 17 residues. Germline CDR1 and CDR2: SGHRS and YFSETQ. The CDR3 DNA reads TGCGCCAGCAGCCCAACCCGGACTAGCGGTTCCACAGATACGCAGTATTTT. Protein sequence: CASSPTRTSGSTDTQYF.

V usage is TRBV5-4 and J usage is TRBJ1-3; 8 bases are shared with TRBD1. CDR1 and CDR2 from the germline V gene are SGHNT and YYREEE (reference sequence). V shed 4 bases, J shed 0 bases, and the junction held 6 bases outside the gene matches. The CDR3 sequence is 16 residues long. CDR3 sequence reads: CASSRGDRGSGNTIYF. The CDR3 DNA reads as TGTGCCAGCAGCCGAGGTGACAGGGGCTCTGGAAACACCATATATTTT.

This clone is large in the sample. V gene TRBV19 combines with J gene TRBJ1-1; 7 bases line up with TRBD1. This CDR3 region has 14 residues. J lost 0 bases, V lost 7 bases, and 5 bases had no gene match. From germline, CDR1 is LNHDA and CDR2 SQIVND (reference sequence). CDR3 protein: CASKTGRVNTEAFF. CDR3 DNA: TGTGCCAGTAAGACAGGGCGGGTGAACACTGAAGCTTTCTTT.

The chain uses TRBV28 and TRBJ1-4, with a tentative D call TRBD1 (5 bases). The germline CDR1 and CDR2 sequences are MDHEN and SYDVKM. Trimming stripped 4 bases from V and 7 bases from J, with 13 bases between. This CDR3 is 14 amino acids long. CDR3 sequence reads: CASSSGTVAEKLFF. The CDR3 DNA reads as TGTGCCAGCAGTTCCGGGACGGTGGCTGAAAAACTGTTTTTT.

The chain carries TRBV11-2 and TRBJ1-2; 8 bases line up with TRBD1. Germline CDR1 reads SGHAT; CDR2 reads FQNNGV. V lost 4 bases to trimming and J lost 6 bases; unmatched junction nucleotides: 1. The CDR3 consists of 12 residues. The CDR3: CASSWTGNGYTF. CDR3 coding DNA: TGTGCCAGCAGCTGGACAGGGAATGGCTACACCTTC. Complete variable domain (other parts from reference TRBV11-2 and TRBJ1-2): EAGVAQSPRYKIIEKRQSVAFWCNPISGHATLYWYQQILGQGPKLLIQFQNNGVVDDSQLPKDRFSAERLKGVDSTLKIQPAKLEDSAVYLCASSWTGNGYTFGSGTRLTVV.

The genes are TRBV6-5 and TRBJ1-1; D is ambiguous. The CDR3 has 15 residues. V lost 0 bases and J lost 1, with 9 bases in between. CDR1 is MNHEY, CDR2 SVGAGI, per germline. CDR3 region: CASSYSSSSNTEAFF. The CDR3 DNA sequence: TGTGCCAGCAGTTACTCGTCTTCTTCGAACACTGAAGCTTTCTTT.

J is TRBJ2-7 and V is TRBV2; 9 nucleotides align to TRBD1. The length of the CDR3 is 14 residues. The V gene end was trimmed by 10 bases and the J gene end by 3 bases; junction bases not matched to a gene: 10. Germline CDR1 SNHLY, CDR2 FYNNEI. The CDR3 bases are TGTGCCACCCAGAGGACAGGGGCTAACTACGAGCAGTACTTC. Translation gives CATQRTGANYEQYF.

The CDR3 is CASSFLRGGDQETQYF. The CDR3 DNA is TGTGCCAGCAGCTTTCTCCGGGGGGGCGACCAAGAGACCCAGTACTTC. The V gene is TRBV7-2, the J gene TRBJ2-5; the match to TRBD2 covers 8 bases. The CDR3 is 16 amino acids. Losses at the gene ends were 3 bases for V and 0 bases for J; bases not matched to a gene: 6. Germline assignment: CDR1 SGHTA and CDR2 FQGNSA.

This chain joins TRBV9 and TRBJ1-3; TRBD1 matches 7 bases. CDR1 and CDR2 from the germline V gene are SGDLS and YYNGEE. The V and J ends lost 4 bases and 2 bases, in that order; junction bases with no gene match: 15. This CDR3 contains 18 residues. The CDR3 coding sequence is TGTGCCAGCAGCTCCAGCCCTAGACAGGGAGAGGCTGGAAACACCATATATTTT. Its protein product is CASSSSPRQGEAGNTIYF.

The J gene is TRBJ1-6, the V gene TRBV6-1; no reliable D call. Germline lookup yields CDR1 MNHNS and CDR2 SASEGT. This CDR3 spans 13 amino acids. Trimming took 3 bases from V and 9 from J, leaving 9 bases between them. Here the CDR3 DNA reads TGTGCCAGCAGTGAGGAGGGCGGTTCACCCCTCCACTTT. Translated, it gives CASSEEGGSPLHF.

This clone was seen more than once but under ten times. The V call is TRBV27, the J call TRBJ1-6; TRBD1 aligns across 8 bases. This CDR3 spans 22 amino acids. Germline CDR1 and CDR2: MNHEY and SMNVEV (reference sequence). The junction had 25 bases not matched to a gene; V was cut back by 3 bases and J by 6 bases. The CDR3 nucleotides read TGTGCCAGCAGTTTTCGCCCGACAGGGTTGGACAGGGTTGGGGTATCTAATTCACCCCTCCACTTT. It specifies CASSFRPTGLDRVGVSNSPLHF.

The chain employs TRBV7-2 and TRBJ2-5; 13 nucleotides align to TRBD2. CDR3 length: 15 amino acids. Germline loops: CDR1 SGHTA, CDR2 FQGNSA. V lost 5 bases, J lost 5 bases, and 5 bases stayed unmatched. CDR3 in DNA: TGTGCCAGCAGCGTGACTAGCGGGGGGACGGAGACCCAGTACTTC. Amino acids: CASSVTSGGTETQYF.

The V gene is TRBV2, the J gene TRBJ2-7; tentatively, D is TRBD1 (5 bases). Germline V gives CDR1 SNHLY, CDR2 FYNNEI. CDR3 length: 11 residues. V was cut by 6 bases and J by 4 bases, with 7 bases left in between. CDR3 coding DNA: TGTGCCAGCAGGGGGCTGTACGAGCAGTACTTC. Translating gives CASRGLYEQYF. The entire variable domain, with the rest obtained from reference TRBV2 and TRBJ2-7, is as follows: EPEVTQTPSHQVTQMGQEVILRCVPISNHLYFYWYRQILGQKVEFLVSFYNNEISEKSEIFDDQFSVERPDGSNFTLKIRSTKLEDSAMYFCASRGLYEQYFGPGTRLTVT.

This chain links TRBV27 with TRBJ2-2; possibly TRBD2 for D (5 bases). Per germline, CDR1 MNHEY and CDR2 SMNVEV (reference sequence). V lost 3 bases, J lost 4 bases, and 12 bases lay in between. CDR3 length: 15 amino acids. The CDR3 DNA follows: TGTGCCAGCAGTTTTCGTCCCGGGGTCACCGGGGAGCTGTTTTTT. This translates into CASSFRPGVTGELFF.

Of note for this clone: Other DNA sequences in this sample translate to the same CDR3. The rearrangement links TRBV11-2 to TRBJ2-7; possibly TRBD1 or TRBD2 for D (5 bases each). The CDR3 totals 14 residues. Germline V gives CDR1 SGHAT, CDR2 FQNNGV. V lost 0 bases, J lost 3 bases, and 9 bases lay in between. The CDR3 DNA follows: TGTGCCAGCAGCTTAGAGAGGGGCGACTACGAGCAGTACTTC. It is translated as CASSLERGDYEQYF.

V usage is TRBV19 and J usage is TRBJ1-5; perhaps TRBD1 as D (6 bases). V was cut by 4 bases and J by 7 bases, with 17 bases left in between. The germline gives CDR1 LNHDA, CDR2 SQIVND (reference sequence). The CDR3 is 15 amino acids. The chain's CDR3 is CASSRPGTRSQPQHF. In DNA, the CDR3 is TGTGCCAGTAGTAGACCCGGGACACGTAGCCAGCCCCAGCATTTT. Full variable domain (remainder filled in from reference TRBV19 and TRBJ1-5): DGGITQSPKYLFRKEGQNVTLSCEQNLNHDAMYWYRQDPGQGLRLIYYSQIVNDFQKGDIAEGYSVSREKKESFPLTVTSAQKNPTAFYLCASSRPGTRSQPQHFGDGTRLSIL.

For the CDR3, the DNA is TGTGCCAGTAGGGTGGCTGGGTCAGATACGCAGTATTTT. Amino acids: CASRVAGSDTQYF. V usage is TRBV19 and J usage is TRBJ2-3; unclear D gene. Trimming removed 6 bases at V and 4 bases at J, with 11 bases between. The CDR3 consists of 13 residues. Looked up from germline, CDR1 is LNHDA and CDR2 is SQIVND (reference sequence).

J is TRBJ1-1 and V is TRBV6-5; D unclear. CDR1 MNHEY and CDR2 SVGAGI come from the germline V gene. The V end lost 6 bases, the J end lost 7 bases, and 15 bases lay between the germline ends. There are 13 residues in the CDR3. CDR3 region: CASRYGGTDEAFF. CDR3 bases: TGTGCCAGCAGATATGGCGGTACCGATGAAGCTTTCTTT.

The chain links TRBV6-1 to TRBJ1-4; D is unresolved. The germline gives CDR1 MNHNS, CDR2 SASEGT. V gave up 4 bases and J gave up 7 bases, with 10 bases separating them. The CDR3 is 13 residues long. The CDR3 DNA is TGTGCCAGCAGTGGGTACGCCGGTGAAAAACTGTTTTTT. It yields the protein CASSGYAGEKLFF.

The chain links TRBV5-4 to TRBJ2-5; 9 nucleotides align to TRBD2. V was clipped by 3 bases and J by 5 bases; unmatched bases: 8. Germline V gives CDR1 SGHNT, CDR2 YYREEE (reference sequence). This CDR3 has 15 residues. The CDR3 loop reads CASSSGSGSEETQYF. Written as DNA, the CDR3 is TGTGCCAGCAGCTCGGGTAGCGGGAGTGAGGAGACCCAGTACTTC.

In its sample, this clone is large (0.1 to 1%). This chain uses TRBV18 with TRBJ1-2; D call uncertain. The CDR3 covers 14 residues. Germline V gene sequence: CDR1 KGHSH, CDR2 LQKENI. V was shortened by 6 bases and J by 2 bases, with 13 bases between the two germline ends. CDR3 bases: TGTGCCAGCTCCCCCGCGCAGGAAAACTATGGCTACACCTTC. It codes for CASSPAQENYGYTF.

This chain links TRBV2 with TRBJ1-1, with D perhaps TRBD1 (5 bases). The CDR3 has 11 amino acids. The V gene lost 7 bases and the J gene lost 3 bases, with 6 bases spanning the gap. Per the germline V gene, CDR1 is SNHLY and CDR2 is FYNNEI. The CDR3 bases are TGTGCCAGCACCAGGGACACTGAAGCTTTCTTT. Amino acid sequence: CASTRDTEAFF.

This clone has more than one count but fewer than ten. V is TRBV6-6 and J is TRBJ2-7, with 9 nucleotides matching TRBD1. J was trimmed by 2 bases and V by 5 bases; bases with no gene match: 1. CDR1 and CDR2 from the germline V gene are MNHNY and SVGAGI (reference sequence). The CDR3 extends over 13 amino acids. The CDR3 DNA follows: TGTGCCAGCAGTAGGGACAGGGCCTACGAGCAGTACTTC. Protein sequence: CASSRDRAYEQYF.

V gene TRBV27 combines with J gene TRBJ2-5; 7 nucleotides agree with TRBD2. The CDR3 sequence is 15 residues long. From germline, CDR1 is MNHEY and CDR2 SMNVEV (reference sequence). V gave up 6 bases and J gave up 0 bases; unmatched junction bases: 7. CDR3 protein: CASRTWGGDQETQYF. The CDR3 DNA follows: TGTGCCAGCAGGACGTGGGGGGGGGACCAAGAGACCCAGTACTTC.